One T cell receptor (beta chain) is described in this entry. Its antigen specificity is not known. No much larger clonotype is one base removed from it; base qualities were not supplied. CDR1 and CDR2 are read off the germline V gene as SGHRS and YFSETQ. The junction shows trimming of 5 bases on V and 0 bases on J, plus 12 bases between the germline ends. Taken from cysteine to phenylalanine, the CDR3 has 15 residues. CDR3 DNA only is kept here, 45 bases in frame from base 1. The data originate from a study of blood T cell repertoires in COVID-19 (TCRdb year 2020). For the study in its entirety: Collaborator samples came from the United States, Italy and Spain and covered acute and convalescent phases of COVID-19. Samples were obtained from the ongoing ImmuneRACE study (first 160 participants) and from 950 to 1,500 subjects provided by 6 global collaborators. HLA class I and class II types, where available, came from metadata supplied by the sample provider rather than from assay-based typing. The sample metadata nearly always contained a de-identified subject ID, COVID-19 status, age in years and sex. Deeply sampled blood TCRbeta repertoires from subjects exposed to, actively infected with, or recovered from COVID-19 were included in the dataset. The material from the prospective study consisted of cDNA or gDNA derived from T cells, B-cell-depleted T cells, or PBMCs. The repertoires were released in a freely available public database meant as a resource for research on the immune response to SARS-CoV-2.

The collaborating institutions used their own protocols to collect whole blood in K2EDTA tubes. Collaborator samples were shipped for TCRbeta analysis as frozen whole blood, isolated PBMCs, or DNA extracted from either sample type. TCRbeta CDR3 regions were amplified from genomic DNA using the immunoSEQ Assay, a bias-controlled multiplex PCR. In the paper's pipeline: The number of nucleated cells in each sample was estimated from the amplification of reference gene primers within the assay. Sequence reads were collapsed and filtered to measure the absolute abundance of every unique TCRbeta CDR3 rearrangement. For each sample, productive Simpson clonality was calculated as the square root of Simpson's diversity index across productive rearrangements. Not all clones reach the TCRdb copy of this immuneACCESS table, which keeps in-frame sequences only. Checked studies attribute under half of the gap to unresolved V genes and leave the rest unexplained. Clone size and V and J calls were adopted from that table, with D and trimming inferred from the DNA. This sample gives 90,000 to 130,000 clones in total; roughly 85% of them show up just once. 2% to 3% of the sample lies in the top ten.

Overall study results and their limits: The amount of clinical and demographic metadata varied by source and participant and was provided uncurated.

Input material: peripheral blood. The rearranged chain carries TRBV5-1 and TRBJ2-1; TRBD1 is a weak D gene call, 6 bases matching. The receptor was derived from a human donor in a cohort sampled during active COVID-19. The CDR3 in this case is CASRAQGSSYNEQFF. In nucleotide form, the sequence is TGCGCCAGCAGGGCCCAGGGGAGCTCCTACAATGAGCAGTTCTTC.